The T cell receptor beta chain under discussion was sequenced for a study of T-cell memory formation after mild COVID-19. Across the study: Clustering of TCRs was largely donor specific. Overall study findings and caveats: The finding that pre-infection memory included some responding clones suggested that cross-reactive memory joined. Clones that contracted from day 15 to 85 were balanced CD4/CD8, while later expanders leaned CD4+.

The germline V gene has CDR1 SGHTA and CDR2 FQGNSA. The CDR3 runs 14 residues. V gave up 5 bases and J gave up 3 bases, with 13 bases separating them. It was 5'RACE with constant-segment primers that produced the TCR alpha and TCR beta cDNA libraries, which carried sample barcodes and UMIs. Each CDR3 protein gets one entry after TCRdb re-called the 5' RACE reads with MiXCR. The sample carries roughly 370,000 distinct CDR3 sequences, more than 15% recorded once. Only a few counts were recorded for this clonotype. What it recognizes is unknown. This chain connects TRBV7-2 to TRBJ2-5, with D maybe TRBD1 (5 bases). The source material was PBMCs or a T cell subset sorted from them (not recorded which). The source of this sequence is a man between 18 and 29 years old who had mild COVID-19 (a few samples of this study predate the infection). Cell type and time point are not known. DNA of the CDR3: TGTGCCAGCAGCCCTAAGGGGTCGGAAGAGACCCAGTACTTC. Its translation: CASSPKGSEETQYF.